The 32 T cell receptor beta chains reported below all come from one sample, sequenced in a study of blood T cell repertoires in COVID-19. This table comes from immunoSEQ multiplex PCR, and its TCRdb copy is limited to in-frame clones, with some not included. The data contain about 240,000 clones, about 73% of them singletons. Sequenced input: peripheral blood. These receptors originate from a woman aged 80 or over with acute or convalescent COVID-19.

The V and J genes are TRBV27 and TRBJ2-5; TRBD2 matches 8 bases. Germline CDR1 and CDR2: MNHEY and SMNVEV (reference sequence). The length of the CDR3 is 14 residues. The ends lost 9 bases at V and 5 bases at J; junction bases unmatched: 11. The CDR3 bases are TGTGCCAGTAAACCGAGCGGGAGAGGGGAGACCCAGTACTTC. It encodes CASKPSGRGETQYF.

The chain recombines TRBV19 with TRBJ2-7, with D possibly TRBD1 on 6 matching bases. This CDR3 is built from 17 residues. With 3 bases removed from V and 0 bases from J, the gap between germline ends came to 18 bases. CDR1 and CDR2 (germline): LNHDA, SQIVND (reference sequence). CDR3 region: CASSIKGDRRSSYEQYF. In nucleotides, the CDR3 is TGTGCCAGTAGTATTAAGGGAGACAGGCGAAGCTCCTACGAGCAGTACTTC.

The genes are TRBV3-1 (or the pseudogene TRBV3-2) and TRBJ2-1, with D perhaps matching TRBD1 (6 bases). Trimming shortened V by 3 bases and J by 6 bases, and 15 bases separated the two germline ends. Germline CDR1 and CDR2: LGHDT and YNNKEL (reference sequence). The CDR3 is 15 amino acids. This CDR3 reads CASSQARDNTNEQFF. The CDR3 coding sequence is TGTGCCAGCAGCCAGGCTCGGGACAACACCAATGAGCAGTTCTTC.

The chain couples TRBV27 to TRBJ2-3; 15 bases match TRBD2. The CDR3 covers 19 residues. V shed 5 bases, J shed 6 bases, and the junction held 15 bases outside the gene matches. CDR1 and CDR2 from the germline V gene are MNHEY and SMNVEV (reference sequence). CDR3: CASSGRTSGGASPFDTQYF. The CDR3 DNA reads as TGTGCCAGCAGTGGCCGGACTAGCGGGGGGGCCTCCCCTTTTGATACGCAGTATTTT.

This clone is judged medium-sized. This chain joins TRBV12-3 or TRBV12-4 and TRBJ1-3; no clear D. The CDR3 has 12 residues. V was shortened by 10 bases and J by 3 bases, with 10 bases between the two germline ends. CDR3 amino acids: CATETGGNTIYF. CDR3 coding DNA: TGTGCCACCGAGACTGGTGGAAACACCATATATTTT.

The V and J genes are TRBV12-3 or TRBV12-4 and TRBJ1-1, with TRBD1 matching 9 bases. The trim removed 5 bases at V and 6 bases at J, leaving 4 bases unmatched. The CDR3 has 13 residues. The CDR3 spells CASSRQGVAEAFF. CDR3 coding DNA: TGTGCCAGCAGTCGACAGGGGGTCGCTGAAGCTTTCTTT.

This chain links TRBV10-3 with TRBJ2-7; 10 bases map to TRBD1. CDR3 size: 14 residues. The V and J ends lost 6 bases and 6 bases, in that order; junction bases with no gene match: 8. Germline CDR1 is ENHRY and CDR2 is SYGVKD. This CDR3 is CAIRIGTGAPEQYF. DNA for the CDR3: TGTGCCATCAGAATCGGGACAGGGGCTCCCGAGCAGTACTTC.

The gene calls are TRBV11-2 and TRBJ2-1; D may be TRBD2 (5 bases). The CDR3 runs 14 residues. CDR1 and CDR2 (germline): SGHAT, FQNNGV. The V end was cut by 1 base, the J end by 6 bases, with 10 bases between. CDR3 bases: TGTGCCAGCAGCTTAGGCTGGGCGGGCAATGAGCAGTTCTTC. It translates to CASSLGWAGNEQFF.

The gene calls are TRBV6-6 and TRBJ2-7; 10 bases fit TRBD2. The CDR3 runs to 15 residues. The germline gives CDR1 MNHNY, CDR2 SVGAGI (reference sequence). V was clipped by 2 bases and J by 5 bases; unmatched bases: 6. The CDR3 sequence is CASSYIPSGSDEQYF. CDR3 nucleotides: TGTGCCAGCAGTTACATCCCTAGCGGGAGTGACGAGCAGTACTTC.

The CDR3 nucleotides are TGTGCCAGCAGCCCTGGACAGGGAGGAACCGGGGAGCTGTTTTTT. It yields the protein CASSPGQGGTGELFF. This chain links TRBV7-9 with TRBJ2-2; 8 bases agree with TRBD1. The junction had 7 bases not matched to a gene; V was cut back by 5 bases and J by 5 bases. Looked up from germline, CDR1 is SEHNR and CDR2 is FQNEAQ (reference sequence). This CDR3 is built from 15 residues.

This clone was seen ten or more times. V is TRBV4-1 and J is TRBJ2-5; D call uncertain. Germline V gene data show CDR1 as MGHRA and CDR2 as YSYEKL. The germline V and J ends were trimmed by 3 bases and 5 bases, with 13 bases remaining between them. The length of the CDR3 is 14 residues. The DNA for the CDR3 is TGCGCCAGCAGCCAGGGCAGGATTGGGGAGACCCAGTACTTC. Translation gives CASSQGRIGETQYF.

This clone was counted a few times. The J gene is TRBJ2-3, the V gene TRBV3-1 (or the pseudogene TRBV3-2), with a weak D call TRBD1 (7 bases). The CDR3 is made up of 13 amino acids. The V end was cut by 4 bases, the J end by 8 bases, with 13 bases between. The V gene's germline CDR1 is LGHDT and CDR2 YNNKEL (reference sequence). CDR3 coding DNA: TGTGCCAGCAGCCCAGGGGGGTTGGGTACGCAGTATTTT. Translation gives CASSPGGLGTQYF.

The chain recombines TRBV4-1 with TRBJ2-3; 12 positions match TRBD2. The germline V gene encodes CDR1 MGHRA and CDR2 YSYEKL. V lost 4 bases, J lost 9 bases, and 8 bases stayed unmatched. This CDR3 has 15 amino acids. The CDR3 DNA reads TGCGCCAGCAGCCCCTGGACTAGCGGGGAATCGACGCAGTATTTT. As protein: CASSPWTSGESTQYF.

V is TRBV2 and J is TRBJ2-7; possible D gene TRBD1, 8 bases. Germline CDR1 SNHLY, CDR2 FYNNEI. This CDR3 has 14 amino acids. V gave up 11 bases and J gave up 4 bases, with 21 bases separating them. The CDR3 sequence: CAGASGTGGYEQYF. For the CDR3, the DNA is TGTGCCGGGGCAAGCGGGACAGGAGGTTACGAGCAGTACTTC.

V and J are TRBV23-1 and TRBJ1-5; 7 nucleotides align to TRBD1. TRBV23-1 is recorded as an ORF, its role being uncertain. After removal of 7 bases from V and 2 bases from J, the junction contained 20 bases not matched to a gene. There are 19 residues in the CDR3. CDR3 nucleotides: TGCGCCAGCACCCGACAGGGAGGAATCTACGAGGATGGCAATCAGCCCCAGCATTTT. Translated: CASTRQGGIYEDGNQPQHF.

J is TRBJ1-1 and V is TRBV7-2; D is unresolved. This CDR3 is built from 15 residues. The germline gives CDR1 SGHTA, CDR2 FQGNSA. V dropped 1 base and J dropped 1 base, with 10 bases sitting between them. The CDR3 nucleotides are TGTGCCAGCAGCTTAGAGTTCAGGAAGAACACTGAAGCTTTCTTT. Amino acid sequence: CASSLEFRKNTEAFF.

The chain carries TRBV18 and TRBJ1-2; no clear D. The CDR3 sequence is 14 residues long. Germline CDR1 is KGHSH and CDR2 is LQKENI. Trimming shortened V by 2 bases and J by 6 bases, and 13 bases separated the two germline ends. DNA of the CDR3: TGTGCCAGCTCACCAGTACAACCCCTGGATGGCTACACCTTC. Translation gives CASSPVQPLDGYTF.

This clone was counted a single time. The chain has TRBV7-3 and TRBJ2-7; D gene uncertain. CDR1 and CDR2 from the germline V gene are SGHTA and FQGTGA. The V end lost 2 bases, the J end lost 5 bases, and 13 bases lay between the germline ends. The CDR3 covers 14 residues. CDR3 protein: CASSLRGTCHEQYF. CDR3 nucleotides: TGTGCCAGCAGCTTACGAGGTACATGCCACGAGCAGTACTTC.

This clone was observed a few times. The CDR3 here is CASSMGRGNQPQHF. In DNA, the CDR3 is TGTGCCAGTAGTATGGGGAGAGGCAATCAGCCCCAGCATTTT. J is TRBJ1-5 and V is TRBV19; D unresolved. V lost 3 bases to trimming and J lost 2 bases, with 8 bases between them. Germline CDR1 and CDR2: LNHDA and SQIVND (reference sequence). CDR3 length: 14 residues. The variable domain in full, with the rest retrieved from reference TRBV19 and TRBJ1-5, is DGGITQSPKYLFRKEGQNVTLSCEQNLNHDAMYWYRQDPGQGLRLIYYSQIVNDFQKGDIAEGYSVSREKKESFPLTVTSAQKNPTAFYLCASSMGRGNQPQHFGDGTRLSIL.

The rearrangement uses TRBV9 and TRBJ2-1, with D possibly matching TRBD2 (6 bases). Per germline, CDR1 SGDLS and CDR2 YYNGEE. The V gene lost 6 bases and the J gene lost 0 bases, with 13 bases spanning the gap. The CDR3 totals 15 residues. CDR3 nucleotides: TGTGCCAGCACCACTGGGGGGAGCTCCTACAATGAGCAGTTCTTC. Encoded protein: CASTTGGSSYNEQFF.

The chain employs TRBV3-1 (or the pseudogene TRBV3-2) and TRBJ1-6; possible D gene TRBD1, 5 bases. V was cut by 0 bases and J by 9 bases, with 9 bases left in between. Germline V gene lookup returns CDR1 LGHDT and CDR2 YNNKEL (reference sequence). This CDR3 is built from 14 residues. Here the CDR3 DNA reads TGTGCCAGCAGCCAAGAGTACAGGTTTTCACCCCTCCACTTT. Translating it yields CASSQEYRFSPLHF.

The chain joins TRBV6-4 to TRBJ2-2; D gene ambiguous. V was trimmed by 6 bases and J by 7 bases, leaving 15 bases between them. Germline CDR1 MRHNA, CDR2 SNTAGT. This CDR3 comprises 14 residues. The CDR3 protein is CASRALAGIGELFF. Here the CDR3 DNA reads TGTGCCAGCAGGGCCCTCGCTGGTATCGGGGAGCTGTTTTTT.

The V call is TRBV6-5, the J call TRBJ1-2; D may be TRBD1 (6 bases). In germline, CDR1 is MNHEY, CDR2 SVGAGI. The CDR3 length is 15 residues. The ends were cut back, 5 bases at V and 1 base at J, with 14 bases in the middle. The CDR3 loop reads CASSNQGGFNYGYTF. CDR3 nucleotide sequence: TGTGCCAGCAGTAACCAAGGGGGTTTTAACTATGGCTACACCTTC.

In DNA, the CDR3 is TGCGCCAGCAGCCAACTAGGGACAATAGGAGAAAAACTGTTTTTT. It specifies CASSQLGTIGEKLFF. The chain carries TRBV4-1 and TRBJ1-4; TRBD1 is a possible D gene (6 bases). V was pared by 2 bases and J by 8 bases, with 15 bases between. CDR1 is MGHRA and CDR2 is YSYEKL in the germline V gene. The CDR3 runs to 15 residues.

The V gene is TRBV30, the J gene TRBJ1-1; D is perhaps TRBD1 (6 bases). From germline, CDR1 is GTSNPN and CDR2 SVGIG (reference sequence). The CDR3 is 16 residues long. V lost 4 bases to trimming and J lost 1 base, with 19 bases between them. The CDR3 region is CAWIVGTGMRNTEAFF. CDR3 nucleotide sequence: TGTGCCTGGATTGTGGGTACAGGGATGAGGAACACTGAAGCTTTCTTT.

The genes are TRBV6-5 and TRBJ2-7, with D tentatively TRBD1 (5 bases). Trimming stripped 5 bases from V and 8 bases from J, with 19 bases between. The CDR3 sequence is 14 residues long. Germline V gene sequence: CDR1 MNHEY, CDR2 SVGAGI. CDR3 loop: CASSPSHRGEKQYF. Here the CDR3 DNA reads TGTGCCAGCAGTCCGTCTCATAGGGGTGAAAAGCAGTACTTC.

In this sample, this clone turned up a few times. CDR3 DNA: TGTGCCAGTAGTTCGGGACAGAAAGGGACCGGGGAGCTGTTTTTT. This encodes CASSSGQKGTGELFF. The chain links TRBV19 to TRBJ2-2; 7 bases are shared with TRBD1. The CDR3 has 15 amino acids. The germline V gene encodes CDR1 LNHDA and CDR2 SQIVND (reference sequence). V trimming: 5 bases; J trimming: 5 bases; junction bases outside the gene matches: 8. Together with reference TRBV19 and TRBJ2-2, the CDR3 gives the full variable domain: DGGITQSPKYLFRKEGQNVTLSCEQNLNHDAMYWYRQDPGQGLRLIYYSQIVNDFQKGDIAEGYSVSREKKESFPLTVTSAQKNPTAFYLCASSSGQKGTGELFFGEGSRLTVL.

The V gene is TRBV30, the J gene TRBJ1-3; no clear D gene. The V gene's germline CDR1 is GTSNPN and CDR2 SVGIG (reference sequence). This CDR3 region has 16 residues. V lost 2 bases, J lost 6 bases, and 20 bases lay in between. CDR3 in DNA: TGTGCCTGGAGTCCCACCCTCCAGGCTCGTGAAAACACCATATATTTT. Translating it yields CAWSPTLQARENTIYF.

This chain links TRBV27 with TRBJ1-6; 8 nucleotides match TRBD1. Germline V gene data show CDR1 as MNHEY and CDR2 as SMNVEV (reference sequence). J was trimmed by 1 base and V by 0 bases; bases with no gene match: 11. The length of the CDR3 is 20 residues. The CDR3 region has the DNA TGTGCCAGCAGTTTATCGCCCCCCGGACAGGGAGCGTCCTATAATTCACCCCTCCACTTT. Amino acids: CASSLSPPGQGASYNSPLHF.

The chain uses TRBV7-9 and TRBJ1-6; TRBD1 matches at 10 bases. This CDR3 has 14 residues. Looked up from germline, CDR1 is SEHNR and CDR2 is FQNEAQ (reference sequence). Trimming cost V 5 bases and J 10 bases; bases outside gene matches: 5. The CDR3 nucleotides are TGTGCCAGCAGCGGACAGGGGGAAAGGTCACCCCTCCACTTT. As protein: CASSGQGERSPLHF.

This clone was picked up a small number of times. This sequence joins TRBV7-2 and TRBJ2-3; 10 positions agree with TRBD1. Germline values: CDR1 SGHTA, CDR2 FQGNSA. This CDR3 has 16 amino acids. V lost 5 bases and J lost 1; bases outside the gene matches: 6. The CDR3 sequence is CASSPDRGVGTDTQYF. The CDR3 DNA follows: TGTGCCAGCAGCCCGGACAGGGGGGTGGGCACAGATACGCAGTATTTT.

V usage is TRBV5-6 and J usage is TRBJ2-2; tentatively, D is TRBD1 (6 bases). Germline V gene lookup returns CDR1 SGHDT and CDR2 YYEEEE. CDR3 length equals 15 residues. Between the trimmed V and J ends, which lost 5 bases and 4 bases, there was a span of 15 bases. DNA of the CDR3: TGTGCCAGCAGATATGGTCAGGGGCCCACCGGGGAGCTGTTTTTT. It codes for CASRYGQGPTGELFF.